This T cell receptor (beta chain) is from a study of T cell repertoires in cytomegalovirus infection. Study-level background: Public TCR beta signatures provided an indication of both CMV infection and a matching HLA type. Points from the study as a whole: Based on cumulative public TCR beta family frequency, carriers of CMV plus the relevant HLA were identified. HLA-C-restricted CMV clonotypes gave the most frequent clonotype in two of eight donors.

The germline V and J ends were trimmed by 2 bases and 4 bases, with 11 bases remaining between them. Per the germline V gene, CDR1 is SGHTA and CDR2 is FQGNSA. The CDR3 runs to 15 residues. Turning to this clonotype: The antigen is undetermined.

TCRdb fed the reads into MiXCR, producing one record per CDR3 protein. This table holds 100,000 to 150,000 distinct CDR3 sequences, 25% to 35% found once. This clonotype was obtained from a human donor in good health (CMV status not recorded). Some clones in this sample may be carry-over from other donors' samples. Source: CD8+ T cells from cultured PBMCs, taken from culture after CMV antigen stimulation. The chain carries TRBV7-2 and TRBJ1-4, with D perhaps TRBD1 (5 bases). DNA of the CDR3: TGTGCCAGCAGCTTACAGGGCAGCCATAATGAAAAACTGTTTTTT. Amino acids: CASSLQGSHNEKLFF.